This TCR beta chain was documented in a study of blood T cells in healthy people across ages. For the study at large: About one barcoded TCR beta cDNA was captured per two T cells. The study, taken as a whole, reports: What prevented conclusive comparison of naive and antigen-experienced cells was that PBMCs were unsorted. Donor CMV status was unknown, possibly confounding expanded clonotype changes.

Looked up from germline, CDR1 is ENHRY and CDR2 is SYGVKD. The CDR3 totals 12 residues. Trimming cost V 3 bases and J 5 bases, with 7 bases left between them. This clonotype was counted many times. Its antigen is as yet unknown. The use of a sample-barcoded 5' primer and a J-beta primer mix characterized a second PCR of roughly 6 to 11 cycles. TCRdb re-called the 5' RACE reads with MiXCR, one entry per CDR3 protein. The sample holds 550,000 to 800,000 distinct CDR3 sequences, about 30% seen once. The sample was blood. The chain combines TRBV10-3 with TRBJ1-1; no reliable D call. The sequence derives from a woman older than 75 in good health. The CDR3 region is CAISEGKTEAFF. The DNA for the CDR3 is TGTGCCATCAGTGAAGGAAAAACTGAAGCTTTCTTT.